What follows are 14 T cell receptor beta chains derived from one specimen sequenced in a study of T cell responses to AZD1222 COVID-19 vaccine. Measured with immunoSEQ multiplex PCR; TCRdb has only the in-frame clones, and not every one. Of 150,000 to 200,000 clones listed, 90% to 95% are singletons. The specimen comprised peripheral blood, sampled on day 0 of AZD1222 vaccination. These receptors came from an adult in good health.

The V and J genes are TRBV5-1 and TRBJ2-1; perhaps D is TRBD1 or TRBD2 (6 bases each). Trimming took off 1 base at V and 6 bases at J, with 26 bases between the two ends. CDR1 and CDR2 (germline): SGHRS, YFSETQ. The CDR3 has 19 amino acids. The CDR3 DNA follows: TGCGCCAGCAGCTTGAGTGTGGGGGGCAGGGCGTTTGACGGCAATGAGCAGTTCTTC. Translating gives CASSLSVGGRAFDGNEQFF. Full variable domain (missing parts from reference TRBV5-1 and TRBJ2-1): KAGVTQTPRYLIKTRGQQVTLSCSPISGHRSVSWYQQTPGQGLQFLFEYFSETQRNKGNFPGRFSGRQFSNSRSEMNVSTLELGDSALYLCASSLSVGGRAFDGNEQFFGPGTRLTVL.

This clone was counted once. V gene TRBV24-1 combines with J gene TRBJ2-2, with TRBD2 matching over 8 bases. V was pared by 9 bases and J by 2 bases, with 7 bases of the junction left unmatched. Germline V gene lookup returns CDR1 KGHDR and CDR2 SFDVKD. The CDR3 covers 15 residues. The CDR3 bases are TGTGCCACCTCCCCCCGGGGGGGAAACACCGGGGAGCTGTTTTTT. This encodes CATSPRGGNTGELFF.

The V and J genes are TRBV19 and TRBJ1-4; D unresolved. Deletions cut 1 base from V and 1 base from J, with 1 base between. The germline gives CDR1 LNHDA, CDR2 SQIVND (reference sequence). This CDR3 contains 13 residues. The CDR3 here is CASSIVTNEKLFF. CDR3 nucleotide sequence: TGTGCCAGTAGTATAGTAACTAATGAAAAACTGTTTTTT.

This chain links TRBV19 with TRBJ1-2; TRBD1 might be the D (6 bases). This CDR3 has 13 amino acids. Germline V lookup: CDR1 LNHDA, CDR2 SQIVND (reference sequence). The germline V and J ends were trimmed by 7 bases and 8 bases, with 17 bases remaining between them. CDR3 residues: CASTGRGRRGYTF. Written as DNA, the CDR3 is TGTGCCAGTACGGGCAGGGGTCGGAGGGGCTACACCTTC.

The chain has TRBV6-1 and TRBJ1-4; D gene ambiguous. The CDR3 covers 15 residues. The germline CDR1 and CDR2 sequences are MNHNS and SASEGT. V dropped 2 bases and J dropped 6 bases, with 13 bases sitting between them. The CDR3 sequence is CASSERFRSYEKLFF. The CDR3 DNA follows: TGTGCCAGCAGTGAACGATTCAGGAGCTATGAAAAACTGTTTTTT.

The genes are TRBV7-9 and TRBJ1-2; TRBD1 matches 8 bases. Germline CDR1 reads SEHNR; CDR2 reads FQNEAQ (reference sequence). The CDR3 extends over 14 amino acids. The ends lost 4 bases at V and 5 bases at J; junction bases unmatched: 6. The CDR3 sequence: CASSSPWTGYGYTF. The CDR3 nucleotides read TGTGCCAGCAGCTCCCCGTGGACAGGGTATGGCTACACCTTC. Based on the CDR3 plus reference TRBV7-9 and TRBJ1-2, the full variable domain is DTGVSQNPRHKITKRGQNVTFRCDPISEHNRLYWYRQTLGQGPEFLTYFQNEAQLEKSRLLSDRFSAERPKGSFSTLEIQRTEQGDSAMYLCASSSPWTGYGYTFGSGTRLTVV.

The chain carries TRBV27 and TRBJ2-7; no reliable D call. The V end was cut by 1 base, the J end by 1 base, with 14 bases between. CDR1 and CDR2 from the germline V gene are MNHEY and SMNVEV (reference sequence). The CDR3 loop spans 16 amino acids. CDR3 nucleotide sequence: TGTGCCAGCAGTTTATTCCCCAACCCTCCTTCCTACGAGCAGTACTTC. Encoded protein: CASSLFPNPPSYEQYF.

The chain combines TRBV18 with TRBJ2-3; 9 bases fit TRBD1. With 4 bases clipped from V and 3 bases from J, the junction kept 5 bases outside the gene matches. Germline V gene sequence: CDR1 KGHSH, CDR2 LQKENI. The CDR3 is made up of 15 amino acids. CDR3 DNA: TGTGCCAGCTCACGTGACAGGGGGTCAACAGATACGCAGTATTTT. Translated, it gives CASSRDRGSTDTQYF.

The chain uses TRBV10-1 and TRBJ1-2; 7 nucleotides agree with TRBD1. Unmatched junction bases numbered 4, after V lost 3 bases and J lost 6 bases. The CDR3 extends over 13 amino acids. Germline V gene sequence: CDR1 WNHNN, CDR2 SYGVQD (reference sequence). CDR3 coding DNA: TGCGCCAGCAGTGATAGGGGGCTCCATGGCTACACCTTC. It yields the protein CASSDRGLHGYTF.

The V call is TRBV5-1, the J call TRBJ2-2, with D hard to call. V was shortened by 3 bases and J by 1 base, with 7 bases between the two germline ends. CDR1 is SGHRS and CDR2 is YFSETQ in the germline V gene. The CDR3 is 14 amino acids. CDR3 nucleotide sequence: TGCGCCAGCAGCTCTAGGCAGAACACCGGGGAGCTGTTTTTT. It is translated as CASSSRQNTGELFF.

The chain uses TRBV9 and TRBJ2-2; D unclear. The CDR3 extends over 14 amino acids. CDR1 and CDR2 from the germline V gene are SGDLS and YYNGEE. Trimming took 4 bases from V and 6 from J, leaving 13 bases between them. CDR3 coding DNA: TGTGCCAGCAGCTCCCGGACGTCCTCCGGGGAGCTGTTTTTT. It codes for CASSSRTSSGELFF.

This rearrangement joins TRBV7-2 to TRBJ1-2; D perhaps matches TRBD1 (5 bases). The germline V and J ends were trimmed by 1 base and 4 bases, with 7 bases remaining between them. This CDR3 contains 13 residues. Looked up from germline, CDR1 is SGHTA and CDR2 is FQGNSA. CDR3 nucleotides: TGTGCCAGCAGCTTAGGGGGGACCTATGGCTACACCTTC. The encoded protein is CASSLGGTYGYTF.

The CDR3 DNA reads TGTGCCAGCAGTGACGAGTTGAACACTGAAGCTTTCTTT. Translation: CASSDELNTEAFF. The chain couples TRBV6-4 to TRBJ1-1; D unclear. Per germline, CDR1 MRHNA and CDR2 SNTAGT. The CDR3 has 13 amino acids. V was pared by 2 bases and J by 0 bases, with 4 bases between.

V and J are TRBV3-1 (or the pseudogene TRBV3-2) and TRBJ2-4; D possibly matches TRBD1 or TRBD2 (5 bases each). Trimming stripped 4 bases from V and 0 bases from J, with 13 bases between. Germline lookup yields CDR1 LGHDT and CDR2 YNNKEL (reference sequence). CDR3 size: 16 residues. CDR3 nucleotide sequence: TGTGCCAGCAGCCTCCAGCCAGGGAGAGCCAAAAACATTCAGTACTTC. It encodes CASSLQPGRAKNIQYF.